This entry lists 10 T cell receptor beta chains sequenced from one sample in a study of siplizumab effects on memory and regulatory T cells. Using immunoSEQ multiplex PCR, the repertoire was profiled, and TCRdb retains in-frame clones only, with some absent. The repertoire holds 90,000 to 95,000 clones, with 93% as singletons. Sequenced sample: CD8+ T cells sorted from blood. The source of these receptors is a human donor in good health.

The rearrangement joins TRBV6-6 to TRBJ1-5; D is perhaps TRBD1 (5 bases). Trimming removed 5 bases from V and 7 bases from J, with 18 bases in between. Germline lookup yields CDR1 MNHNY and CDR2 SVGAGI (reference sequence). This CDR3 comprises 15 residues. Written as DNA, the CDR3 is TGTGCCAGCAGTATAACCCAGGGTAGTTTACAGCCCCAGCATTTT. Translation: CASSITQGSLQPQHF.

V usage is TRBV27 and J usage is TRBJ1-2; 11 positions match TRBD1. V dropped 6 bases and J dropped 3; count of bases not matched to a gene: 9. The CDR3 is made up of 16 amino acids. Looked up from germline, CDR1 is MNHEY and CDR2 is SMNVEV (reference sequence). CDR3 residues: CASSYAGQGAYYGYTF. CDR3 DNA: TGTGCCAGCAGCTACGCTGGACAGGGGGCGTACTATGGCTACACCTTC.

The chain combines TRBV25-1 with TRBJ1-2, with D uncertain. With 6 bases removed from V and 8 bases from J, the gap between germline ends came to 13 bases. There are 12 residues in the CDR3. Germline V gene data show CDR1 as MGHDK and CDR2 as SYGVNS. For the CDR3, the DNA is TGTGCCAGCAGCGATTCCCCGAGGGGCTACACCTTC. Its protein is CASSDSPRGYTF.

J is TRBJ2-4 and V is TRBV5-1, with TRBD2 matching over 7 bases. J gave up 2 bases and V 4 bases, and 15 bases lay outside the gene matches. Germline values: CDR1 SGHRS, CDR2 YFSETQ. The CDR3 spans 18 residues. The CDR3 region has the DNA TGCGCCAGCAGCCGACGGGAGGACGAGGGCTGGTCCAAAAACATTCAGTACTTC. It translates to CASSRREDEGWSKNIQYF.

The V call is TRBV9, the J call TRBJ2-1, with a possible D match to TRBD1 (5 bases). This CDR3 region has 13 residues. From germline, CDR1 is SGDLS and CDR2 YYNGEE. Deletions cut 3 bases from V and 8 bases from J, with 12 bases between. Here the CDR3 DNA reads TGTGCCAGCAGCGCCGTTACAGGTTATGAGCAGTTCTTC. It encodes CASSAVTGYEQFF.

The rearrangement links TRBV4-1 to TRBJ1-3; D remains unclear. Germline CDR1 is MGHRA and CDR2 is YSYEKL. V lost 3 bases and J 0 bases, leaving 21 bases between the germline ends. CDR3 length: 19 residues. The CDR3 here is CASSQTTVAPFDSGNTIYF. CDR3 in DNA: TGCGCCAGCAGCCAGACCACCGTGGCGCCTTTTGACTCTGGAAACACCATATATTTT.

V is TRBV7-8 and J is TRBJ1-5, with D maybe TRBD1 (6 bases). This CDR3 is 15 amino acids long. Trimming took off 1 base at V and 1 base at J, with 8 bases between the two ends. Germline V gives CDR1 SGHVS, CDR2 FQNEAQ. The CDR3 DNA is TGTGCCAGCAGCTTAGACAGGGAAAGCAATCAGCCCCAGCATTTT. The encoded protein is CASSLDRESNQPQHF.

The rearrangement uses TRBV25-1 and TRBJ1-2, with unresolved D. Germline assignment: CDR1 MGHDK and CDR2 SYGVNS. This CDR3 is built from 11 residues. Trimming took off 4 bases at V and 4 bases at J, with 4 bases between the two ends. The CDR3 here is CASSGIYGYTF. The CDR3 nucleotides read TGTGCCAGCAGTGGGATCTATGGCTACACCTTC.

A single count supports this clone. The rearrangement uses TRBV7-8 and TRBJ2-7; 7 nucleotides match TRBD2. Trimming cost V 1 base and J 1 base; bases outside gene matches: 13. The CDR3 is 18 amino acids. Germline V gene lookup returns CDR1 SGHVS and CDR2 FQNEAQ. The CDR3 loop reads CASSLVKLPGLRSYEQYF. The DNA of the CDR3 is TGTGCCAGCAGCTTAGTAAAACTACCGGGACTACGTTCCTACGAGCAGTACTTC.

This chain uses TRBV9 with TRBJ2-3, with D possibly being TRBD2 (7 bases). CDR3 length: 16 residues. CDR1 and CDR2 (germline): SGDLS, YYNGEE. Trimming took off 5 bases at V and 4 bases at J, with 20 bases between the two ends. Written as DNA, the CDR3 is TGTGCCAGCAGTGCCTTAGGGGGAGGGCCGCCAGATACGCAGTATTTT. Translation gives CASSALGGGPPDTQYF.